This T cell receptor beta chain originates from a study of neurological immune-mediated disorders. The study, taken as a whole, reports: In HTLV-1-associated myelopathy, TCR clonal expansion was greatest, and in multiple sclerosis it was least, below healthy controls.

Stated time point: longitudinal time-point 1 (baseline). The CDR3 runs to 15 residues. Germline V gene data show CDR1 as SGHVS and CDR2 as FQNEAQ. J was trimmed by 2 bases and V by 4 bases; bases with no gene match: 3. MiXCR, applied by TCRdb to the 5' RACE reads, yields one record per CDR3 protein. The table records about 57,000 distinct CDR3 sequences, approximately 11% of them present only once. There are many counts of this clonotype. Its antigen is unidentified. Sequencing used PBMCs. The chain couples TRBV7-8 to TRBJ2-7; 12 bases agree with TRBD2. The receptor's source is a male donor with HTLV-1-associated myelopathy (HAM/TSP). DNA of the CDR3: TGTGCCAGCAGCTGGACTAGCGGGGAAACCTACGAGCAGTACTTC. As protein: CASSWTSGETYEQYF.